This T cell receptor beta chain was captured by sequencing in a study of T cell changes during pregnancy in multiple sclerosis. Trimming at V came to 4 bases and at J to 1 base, leaving 8 bases not matched to a gene. The CDR3 consists of 16 residues. Germline lookup yields CDR1 SGHVS and CDR2 FQNEAQ. Here immunoSEQ multiplex PCR was the method, and the copy in TCRdb shows in-frame clones only, minus some. This sample carries under 50,000 clones, 70% to 90% of them seen once, and the ten largest clones take under 5%. This chain uses TRBV7-8 with TRBJ2-3; 7 nucleotides agree with TRBD2. The sequence came from a female donor with multiple sclerosis, enrolled in a pregnancy study. Source: CD8+ T cells from peripheral blood mononuclear cells, taken in the first trimester of pregnancy. The CDR3 nucleotides are TGTGCCAGCAGCTCTAGTACGGCGGGGGGCACAGATACGCAGTATTTT. Amino acids: CASSSSTAGGTDTQYF. Complete variable domain (other parts from reference TRBV7-8 and TRBJ2-3): GAGVSQSPRYKVAKRGQDVALRCDPISGHVSLFWYQQALGQGPEFLTYFQNEAQLDKSGLPSDRFFAERPEGSVSTLKIQRTQQEDSAVYLCASSSSTAGGTDTQYFGPGTRLTVL.